This is a list of T cell receptor beta chains from one sample in a study of T cells in tuberculosis. Profiled with immunoSEQ multiplex PCR; TCRdb holds only in-frame clones, not every one. The sample has about 35,000 clones, more than 85% seen once; the top ten hold about an eighth. The sequenced sample was PBMCs, obtained at tuberculosis diagnosis. The receptor source for this set is an adult with tuberculosis. Both conserved end residues are part of each CDR3. Fields, in order: CDR3 protein, CDR3 DNA, J gene, V gene, clone size, D gene, CDR3 length. A D gene is named only where the DNA matches it firmly. Clone size is stated in some rows and not others, as once, few, many or a class when expanded.

CASSLDTNTGELFF TGCGCCAGCAGCTTGGACACGAACACCGGGGAGCTGTTTTTT TRBJ2-2 TRBV5-1 - - 14
CASSPAWTDEQYF TGTGCCAGCAGTCCTGCGTGGACAGACGAGCAGTACTTC TRBJ2-7 TRBV28 - - 13
CASSQGRDSDYFSYNEQFF TGCGCCAGCAGCCAAGGGCGGGACAGCGACTACTTCTCCTACAATGAGCAGTTCTTC TRBJ2-1 TRBV4-1 once - 19
CASSDLVGEVDEQYF TGTGCCAGCAGTGACCTAGTTGGGGAGGTTGACGAGCAGTACTTC TRBJ2-7 TRBV2 - - 15
CASSMGQGSYGYTF TGTGCCAGTAGTATGGGACAGGGCTCATATGGCTACACCTTC TRBJ1-2 TRBV19 - TRBD1 14
CASSQAVGSGSYEQYF TGTGCCAGCAGCCAAGCAGTGGGTAGCGGATCCTACGAGCAGTACTTC TRBJ2-7 TRBV4-2 - - 16
CASSLYPQGHYEQYF TGTGCCAGCAGTTTATACCCCCAGGGACACTACGAGCAGTACTTC TRBJ2-7 TRBV27 - - 15
CASSLGAFQGANEKLFF TGTGCCAGCAGCTTGGGTGCTTTTCAGGGGGCTAATGAAAAACTGTTTTTT TRBJ1-4 TRBV5-6 - TRBD1 17
CASSAILGLAGKAGELFF TGTGCCAGCAGTGCGATCCTTGGACTAGCGGGAAAGGCCGGGGAGCTGTTTTTT TRBJ2-2 TRBV6-1 - TRBD2 18
CASSQERPGLAGDNEQFF TGCGCCAGCAGCCAAGAAAGACCGGGATTAGCGGGGGACAATGAGCAGTTCTTC TRBJ2-1 TRBV4-1 - TRBD2 18
CASSPGTGHGEQYF TGTGCCAGTAGTCCAGGGACAGGACATGGGGAGCAGTACTTC TRBJ2-7 TRBV19 - TRBD1 14
CASSVGGLASTQYF TGTGCCAGCAGCGTAGGGGGACTAGCTTCCACGCAGTATTTT TRBJ2-3 TRBV9 once TRBD2 14
CSVVSAPQGNEQFF TGCAGCGTTGTGTCTGCGCCCCAGGGGAATGAGCAGTTCTTC TRBJ2-1 TRBV29-1 - - 14
CASSFGQVAYEQYF TGTGCCAGCAGTTTTGGACAGGTAGCCTACGAGCAGTACTTC TRBJ2-7 TRBV28 - TRBD1 14
CASGRTLAGGTYEQYF TGTGCCAGCGGGCGTACCCTAGCGGGGGGAACCTACGAGCAGTACTTC TRBJ2-7 TRBV2 - TRBD2 16
CATTTGTSGPEQYF TGTGCCACAACGACCGGGACTAGCGGCCCCGAGCAGTACTTC TRBJ2-7 TRBV28 - TRBD2 14
CASSVRGERDTQYF TGTGCCAGCAGTGTTCGCGGGGAACGGGATACGCAGTATTTT TRBJ2-3 TRBV6-1 - - 14
CASSEAGYGNEQFF TGCGCCAGCAGTGAGGCAGGGTATGGTAATGAGCAGTTCTTC TRBJ2-1 TRBV10-1 - - 14
CASSLSLWGHGYTF TGTGCCAGTAGTCTGTCACTCTGGGGCCATGGCTACACCTTC TRBJ1-2 TRBV19 - - 14
CASSATGLAIIRGTNNEQFF TGTGCCAGCAGCGCCACGGGACTAGCGATAATCCGGGGCACCAATAATGAGCAGTTCTTC TRBJ2-1 TRBV5-4 few TRBD2 20
CASSLPGTSGISSYEQYF TGTGCCAGCAGTTTGCCCGGGACTAGCGGGATATCCTCCTACGAGCAGTACTTC TRBJ2-7 TRBV28 once TRBD2 18
CASYGRNTEAFF TGTGCCAGCTACGGGAGGAACACTGAAGCTTTCTTT TRBJ1-1 TRBV6-6 - - 12
CAIKSSGAGELFF TGTGCCATCAAAAGCTCGGGGGCCGGGGAGCTGTTTTTT TRBJ2-2 TRBV10-3 - - 13
CASHPAGTSFYEQYF TGTGCCAGCCACCCCGCCGGGACTAGCTTCTACGAGCAGTACTTC TRBJ2-7 TRBV6-6 - TRBD2 15
CASSQGSGRRGGYGYTF TGCGCCAGCAGCCAAGGTTCCGGACGGAGGGGAGGCTATGGCTACACCTTC TRBJ1-2 TRBV4-1 - - 17
CASSAMEYGQPQHF TGTGCCAGCAGTGCAATGGAGTACGGTCAGCCCCAGCATTTT TRBJ1-5 TRBV28 - - 14
CASRHPTENTEAFF TGTGCCAGCAGACACCCGACAGAGAACACTGAAGCTTTCTTT TRBJ1-1 TRBV2 - - 14
CASIPDRGIYEQYF TGTGCCAGCATCCCCGACAGGGGGATATACGAGCAGTACTTC TRBJ2-7 TRBV28 - TRBD1 14
CASSETGSYGYTF TGCGCCAGCAGCGAAACAGGGAGCTATGGCTACACCTTC TRBJ1-2 TRBV5-1 - - 13
CASSPAAGATDTQYF TGTGCCAGCTCACCCGCGGCAGGGGCCACAGATACGCAGTATTTT TRBJ2-3 TRBV18 - - 15
CASSFPTGLQPQHF TGTGCCAGCAGTTTCCCGACAGGTTTGCAGCCCCAGCATTTT TRBJ1-5 TRBV28 - - 14
CAISEHTGGKLYSGNTIYF TGTGCCATCAGCGAACACACAGGGGGAAAGCTCTACTCTGGAAACACCATATATTTT TRBJ1-3 TRBV10-3 - TRBD1 19
CASSESSGGLVDTQYF TGCGCCAGCAGTGAGTCGTCGGGGGGGCTGGTAGATACGCAGTATTTT TRBJ2-3 TRBV10-1 - TRBD2 16
CASSRGTSMADTQYF TGCGCCAGCAGCCGAGGGACTAGTATGGCAGATACGCAGTATTTT TRBJ2-3 TRBV5-1 - TRBD2 15
CASSLAGNEQFF TGTGCCAGTAGTTTAGCGGGCAATGAGCAGTTCTTC TRBJ2-1 TRBV19 - TRBD2 12
CASSVGRFLETQYF TGTGCCAGCAGCGTAGGGAGATTTCTAGAGACCCAGTACTTC TRBJ2-5 TRBV9 - - 14
CASSPPTGTGYNEQFF TGCGCCAGCAGCCCCCCGACCGGGACAGGGTACAATGAGCAGTTCTTC TRBJ2-1 TRBV4-1 - TRBD1 16
CASSPRQESLGEQYF TGTGCCAGCTCACCAAGACAGGAATCCCTTGGCGAGCAGTACTTC TRBJ2-7 TRBV18 - - 15
CASGLVLETGGHEQYF TGTGCTAGTGGTTTGGTACTTGAGACAGGGGGCCACGAGCAGTACTTC TRBJ2-7 TRBV12-5 once TRBD1 16
CASSKGQGLVTFF TGCGCCAGCAGTAAGGGACAGGGATTGGTTACTTTCTTT TRBJ1-1 TRBV10-1 - TRBD1 13
CASSGENREPYEQYF TGTGCCAGCAGCGGCGAGAACAGGGAACCCTACGAGCAGTACTTC TRBJ2-7 TRBV7-9 - - 15
CATLTGGGINQPQHF TGTGCCACGTTGACAGGGGGGGGAATCAATCAGCCCCAGCATTTT TRBJ1-5 TRBV28 - TRBD1 15
CASSLGQGKNNEQFF TGTGCCAGCTCCCTAGGACAGGGGAAAAACAATGAGCAGTTCTTC TRBJ2-1 TRBV18 - TRBD1 15
CASSLGPPGLVAYEQYF TGTGCCAGCAGCTTAGGTCCCCCGGGACTAGTCGCCTACGAGCAGTACTTC TRBJ2-7 TRBV7-8 - TRBD2 17
CASSRGSTEAFF TGTGCCAGCAGTAGGGGCAGCACTGAAGCTTTCTTT TRBJ1-1 TRBV6-5 once - 12
CASSDADTEAFF TGTGCCAGCAGTGATGCGGACACTGAAGCTTTCTTT TRBJ1-1 TRBV2 few - 12
CASSQRGTGGETQYF TGCGCCAGCAGCCAACGGGGGACGGGCGGGGAGACCCAGTACTTC TRBJ2-5 TRBV4-1 - - 15
CASSLVGATDEQYF TGTGCCAGCAGCTTAGTTGGGGCTACCGACGAGCAGTACTTC TRBJ2-7 TRBV11-2 - - 14
CASSLETGNYGYTF TGTGCCAGCAGCTTGGAGACAGGGAACTATGGCTACACCTTC TRBJ1-2 TRBV5-4 once TRBD1 14
CASSGAISRPAGGEQYF TGTGCCAGCAGCGGGGCAATATCCAGGCCAGCGGGGGGCGAGCAGTACTTC TRBJ2-7 TRBV2 - TRBD2 17
CASSLSGETGYTF TGTGCCAGCAGTCTCTCGGGGGAGACTGGCTACACCTTC TRBJ1-2 TRBV27 - - 13
CAISELNSGGGAGELFF TGTGCCATCAGTGAGTTGAACTCCGGGGGTGGCGCCGGGGAGCTGTTTTTT TRBJ2-2 TRBV10-3 once - 17
CATSPGFVRALSRANVLTF TGTGCCACCTCCCCGGGGTTTGTGAGGGCCTTGTCTCGGGCCAACGTCCTGACTTTC TRBJ2-6 TRBV19 - - 19
CASSEALTAGGTQYF TGTGCCAGCAGTGAAGCTTTGACCGCGGGGGGGACGCAGTATTTT TRBJ2-3 TRBV6-1 - TRBD2 15
CASSQVITDTQYF TGCGCCAGCAGCCAAGTTATCACAGATACGCAGTATTTT TRBJ2-3 TRBV4-1 - - 13